This record concerns one TCR beta chain sequence. Sequencing used immunoSEQ multiplex PCR; TCRdb keeps in-frame clones, though not all of them. The sample includes approximately 190,000 clones, 80% to 85% of them seen just once. The data stem from a study of blood T cell repertoires in COVID-19. The trim removed 3 bases at V and 3 bases at J, leaving 1 base unmatched. The germline V gene encodes CDR1 SGHVS and CDR2 FQNEAQ. The CDR3 covers 14 residues. The chain uses TRBV7-8 and TRBJ1-4; 7 bases align to TRBD1. The receptor's source is a middle-aged woman with acute or convalescent COVID-19. Material for sequencing was peripheral blood. The CDR3 loop is CASSLGTANEKLFF. The CDR3 nucleotides are TGTGCCAGCAGCTTGGGGACAGCTAATGAAAAACTGTTTTTT.